This TCR beta chain was identified during a study of Graves' ophthalmopathy and Graves' hyperthyroidism. Overall study findings and caveats: Blood also held most thyroid clonotypes expanded above 0.001 frequency.

Ten or more counts support this clonotype. Its antigen is not identified. Germline V gene data show CDR1 as ENHRY and CDR2 as SYGVKD. This CDR3 has 15 residues. Trimming stripped 10 bases from V and 1 base from J, with 19 bases between. Scientists amplified the TCR beta CDR3 regions from RNA transcripts. Following a first-round RT-PCR that used HTBI primers, a second-round multiplex PCR was carried out. One entry per CDR3 protein, called by TCRdb with MiXCR from the multiplex PCR reads. The table shows over 650,000 distinct CDR3 sequences, with roughly 41% occurring only once. Sequencing input: peripheral blood. The sequence was obtained from an adult man with Graves' ophthalmopathy. The genes are TRBV10-3 and TRBJ1-1; possible D gene TRBD1, 5 bases. CDR3 sequence: CATLGGTGRNTEAFF. The CDR3, as DNA: TGTGCCACCCTGGGGGGGACGGGACGGAACACTGAAGCTTTCTTT.